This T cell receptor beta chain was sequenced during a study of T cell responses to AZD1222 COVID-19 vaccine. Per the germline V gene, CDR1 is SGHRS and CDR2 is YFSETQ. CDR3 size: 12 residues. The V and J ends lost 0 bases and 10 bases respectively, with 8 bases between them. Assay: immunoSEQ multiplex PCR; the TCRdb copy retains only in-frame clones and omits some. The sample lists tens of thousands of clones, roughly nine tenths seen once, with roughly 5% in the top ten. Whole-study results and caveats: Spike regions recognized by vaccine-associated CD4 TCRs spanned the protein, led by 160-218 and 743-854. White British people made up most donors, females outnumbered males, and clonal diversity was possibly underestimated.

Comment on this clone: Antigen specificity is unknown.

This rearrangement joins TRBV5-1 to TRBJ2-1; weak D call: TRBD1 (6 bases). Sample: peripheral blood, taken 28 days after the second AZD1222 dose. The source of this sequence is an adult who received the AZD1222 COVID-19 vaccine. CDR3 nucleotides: TGCGCCAGCAGCTTGGACAGGGACGAGCAGTTCTTC. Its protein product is CASSLDRDEQFF.